The clone carrying this T cell receptor beta chain was counted many times. TCRdb called the RT-PCR reads again in MiXCR, with one record for every CDR3 protein. The table lists about 680,000 distinct CDR3 sequences, 13% to 15% of them singletons. CDR1 is DFQATT, CDR2 SNEGSKA, per germline (reference sequence). Between the trimmed V and J ends, which lost 3 bases and 3 bases, there was a span of 9 bases. The CDR3 runs to 12 residues. The sequenced material came from memory CD4+ T cells from blood. J is TRBJ2-7 and V is TRBV20-1, with D uncertain. The TCR originated in a female donor in good health, serving as a healthy control. The CDR3 sequence: CSARLDFYEQYF. CDR3 nucleotides: TGCAGTGCTAGGCTCGACTTCTACGAGCAGTACTTC.